What follows describes a single T cell receptor beta chain. Original data processing: Amplification with reference gene primers provided the estimates of nucleated cell counts. The protocol was immunoSEQ multiplex PCR, while the TCRdb copy is restricted to in-frame clones and leaves out a portion. The D gene and trimming were derived from the DNA, and the V and J assignments and clone size from that table. The profile shows about 320,000 clones, 80% to 90% of them singletons. The record originates from a study of blood T cell repertoires in COVID-19. Study-level background: The United States, Italy and Spain supplied acute and convalescent COVID-19 samples. Sources were T cells, B-cell-depleted T cells, or PBMCs; the material itself was cDNA or gDNA.

V lost 2 bases and J lost 4, with 9 bases in between. Germline CDR1 MNHEY, CDR2 SVGAGI. CDR3 length: 14 residues. The chain combines TRBV6-5 with TRBJ1-3, with D perhaps matching TRBD1 (5 bases). This sequence was found in a woman between 45 and 65 years old with acute or convalescent COVID-19. The sequenced material came from peripheral blood. The CDR3 bases are TGTGCCAGCAGTTACCAGGGAAAGGGAAACACCATATATTTT. As protein: CASSYQGKGNTIYF.